The 27 T cell receptor beta chains in this list originate from one sample, sequenced in a study of PD-L1 blockade in urothelial cancer. Here immunoSEQ multiplex PCR was the method, and the copy in TCRdb shows in-frame clones only, minus some. The repertoire holds just under 50,000 clones, with 84% as singletons. The time point was: pretreatment peripheral blood. Sequenced here: PBMCs, sampled around atezolizumab (anti-PD-L1) treatment. Receptor source: a man aged 70 or older with urothelial cancer.

For the CDR3, the DNA is TGTGCCAGCACTCAATTGGGGCAGCCATACGAGCAGTACTTC. The encoded protein is CASTQLGQPYEQYF. The chain links TRBV28 to TRBJ2-7, with D perhaps TRBD1 (5 bases). V lost 7 bases, J lost 4 bases, and 17 bases lay in between. CDR3 length equals 14 residues. Germline CDR1 reads MDHEN; CDR2 reads SYDVKM.

The chain links TRBV5-6 to TRBJ1-4; 7 bases agree with TRBD1. Germline V gene data show CDR1 as SGHDT and CDR2 as YYEEEE. The CDR3 runs to 14 residues. V gave up 5 bases and J gave up 8 bases; unmatched junction bases: 9. CDR3 sequence reads: CASSLQGYGEKLFF. CDR3 sequence (DNA): TGTGCCAGCAGTCTACAGGGGTACGGGGAAAAACTGTTTTTT.

This chain uses TRBV19 with TRBJ2-7; 7 nucleotides line up with TRBD1. The CDR3 has 14 residues. Trimming cost V 9 bases and J 0 bases; bases outside gene matches: 8. Germline lookup yields CDR1 LNHDA and CDR2 SQIVND (reference sequence). The CDR3 DNA reads TGTGCCAGCGGACAGGACTTTTCCTCCTACGAGCAGTACTTC. Translation gives CASGQDFSSYEQYF.

The rearrangement links TRBV5-4 to TRBJ2-5; D is possibly TRBD1 (5 bases). The CDR3 has 12 residues. Germline V gives CDR1 SGHNT, CDR2 YYREEE (reference sequence). V dropped 4 bases and J dropped 3 bases, with 7 bases sitting between them. The CDR3 DNA reads TGTGCCAGCAGCCCCAGGGAAGAGACCCAGTACTTC. Protein product: CASSPREETQYF.

This sequence joins TRBV29-1 and TRBJ2-7, with D tentatively TRBD1 (6 bases). V was cut by 4 bases and J by 4 bases, with 14 bases left in between. Germline V lookup: CDR1 SQVTM, CDR2 ANQGSEA. The CDR3 is 13 amino acids. CDR3: CSVVPGQKYEQYF. In DNA, the CDR3 is TGCAGCGTTGTCCCGGGACAAAAATACGAGCAGTACTTC.

This clone has only a few counts. The chain employs TRBV2 and TRBJ1-5; 8 bases match TRBD1. There are 13 residues in the CDR3. Germline V gives CDR1 SNHLY, CDR2 FYNNEI. Trimming took 5 bases from V and 7 from J; bases not matched to a gene: 4. The CDR3 DNA is TGTGCCAGCAGTTGGACAGGGCCCCAGCCCCAGCATTTT. It translates to CASSWTGPQPQHF.

The count of this clone is one. The rearrangement joins TRBV6-7 to TRBJ2-2; 7 positions agree with TRBD2. TRBV6-7 has ORF status, its function being uncertain. V shed 0 bases, J shed 3 bases, and the junction held 10 bases outside the gene matches. The CDR3 contains 18 residues. As DNA, the CDR3 is TGTGCCAGCAGTTACTCGAAAAGGGCTAGCGGACACACCGGGGAGCTGTTTTTT. This sequence encodes CASSYSKRASGHTGELFF.

The chain couples TRBV6-5 to TRBJ2-1; 11 nucleotides line up with TRBD1. The germline V gene has CDR1 MNHEY and CDR2 SVGAGI. The V segment lost 6 bases and the J segment 3 bases; nucleotides outside the gene matches: 4. The CDR3 length is 15 residues. DNA of the CDR3: TGTGCCAGCAGCCCGGACAGGGGGCGCTACAATGAGCAGTTCTTC. This gives the protein CASSPDRGRYNEQFF.

The CDR3: CASNEQRGEQETQYF. CDR3 bases: TGTGCCAGCAACGAACAGCGGGGGGAACAAGAGACCCAGTACTTC. This chain uses TRBV5-4 with TRBJ2-5, with TRBD2 matching over 9 bases. Unmatched junction bases numbered 8, after V lost 6 bases and J lost 2 bases. CDR1 is SGHNT, CDR2 YYREEE, per germline (reference sequence). This CDR3 spans 15 amino acids.

This clone showed up just once. The chain has TRBV28 and TRBJ2-7; tentative D call: TRBD1 (6 bases). V was trimmed by 3 bases and J by 2 bases, leaving 11 bases between them. CDR1 and CDR2 from the germline V gene are MDHEN and SYDVKM. The length of the CDR3 is 14 residues. CDR3 protein: CASSFRAGAYEQYF. As DNA, the CDR3 is TGTGCCAGCAGTTTCAGGGCAGGGGCCTACGAGCAGTACTTC.

The rearrangement links TRBV7-8 to TRBJ2-2, with 7 bases aligning to TRBD1. Germline CDR1 reads SGHVS; CDR2 reads FQNEAQ. The CDR3 runs 15 residues. V trimming: 1 base; J trimming: 7 bases; junction bases outside the gene matches: 6. This CDR3 reads CASSLGQGRVGELFF. The CDR3 DNA reads as TGTGCCAGCAGCTTAGGACAGGGTCGGGTCGGGGAGCTGTTTTTT.

CDR3 sequence: CASGFDLDGYTF. CDR3 sequence (DNA): TGTGCCAGCGGTTTCGACTTAGATGGCTACACCTTC. This chain joins TRBV25-1 and TRBJ1-2; D not certain. The CDR3 totals 12 residues. Trimming shortened V by 8 bases and J by 6 bases, and 13 bases separated the two germline ends. Germline V gene sequence: CDR1 MGHDK, CDR2 SYGVNS.

This clone was detected only a few times. The chain carries TRBV19 and TRBJ1-4, with D tentatively TRBD1 (5 bases). Germline V gene sequence: CDR1 LNHDA, CDR2 SQIVND (reference sequence). The CDR3 is 14 amino acids. Trimming removed 6 bases at V and 6 bases at J, with 14 bases between. The CDR3 nucleotides read TGTGCCAGTAGCGGCGCCCGGGGGGATGAAAAACTGTTTTTT. The encoded protein is CASSGARGDEKLFF.

The V gene is TRBV19, the J gene TRBJ2-3; 8 nucleotides line up with TRBD2. Losses at the gene ends were 4 bases for V and 5 bases for J; bases not matched to a gene: 14. The CDR3 sequence is 17 residues long. Germline V gene sequence: CDR1 LNHDA, CDR2 SQIVND (reference sequence). The CDR3 DNA reads TGTGCCAGTAGTACCCCTGCGGGGGCGGGGGGCAGAGATACGCAGTATTTT. Translating it yields CASSTPAGAGGRDTQYF. Full variable domain (outside the CDR3, taken from reference TRBV19 and TRBJ2-3): DGGITQSPKYLFRKEGQNVTLSCEQNLNHDAMYWYRQDPGQGLRLIYYSQIVNDFQKGDIAEGYSVSREKKESFPLTVTSAQKNPTAFYLCASSTPAGAGGRDTQYFGPGTRLTVL.

V usage is TRBV2 and J usage is TRBJ2-5, with 7 bases identical to TRBD2. Germline assignment: CDR1 SNHLY and CDR2 FYNNEI. The CDR3 has 13 residues. After removal of 7 bases from V and 3 bases from J, the junction contained 5 bases not matched to a gene. The CDR3 region is CASMVGGEETQYF. The CDR3 nucleotides read TGTGCCAGCATGGTGGGGGGGGAAGAGACCCAGTACTTC.

The rearrangement uses TRBV10-3 and TRBJ1-4, with D uncertain. This CDR3 spans 11 amino acids. V dropped 6 bases and J dropped 4 bases, with 3 bases sitting between them. Per germline, CDR1 ENHRY and CDR2 SYGVKD. The CDR3 spells CAISNNEKLFF. The CDR3 region has the DNA TGTGCCATCAGCAATAATGAAAAACTGTTTTTT.

This chain connects TRBV7-2 to TRBJ1-3; TRBD1 matches at 7 bases. CDR1 is SGHTA, CDR2 FQGNSA, per germline. The CDR3 consists of 16 residues. Unmatched junction bases numbered 9, after V lost 5 bases and J lost 2 bases. The CDR3 loop reads CASSTYLDRAGNTIYF. The CDR3 DNA follows: TGTGCCAGCAGCACCTACCTCGACAGGGCTGGAAACACCATATATTTT.

The chain links TRBV5-6 to TRBJ2-7, with TRBD1 matching over 8 bases. Trimming removed 4 bases from V and 2 bases from J; junction bases left unmatched: 8. Germline values: CDR1 SGHDT, CDR2 YYEEEE. This CDR3 is 15 amino acids long. CDR3 coding DNA: TGTGCCAGCAGCCCGGTTGGACAGGGTCCCTACGAGCAGTACTTC. Amino acids: CASSPVGQGPYEQYF.

This chain links TRBV6-1 with TRBJ1-6, with TRBD1 as a possible D gene (5 bases). This CDR3 contains 15 residues. Germline-derived CDR1 and CDR2 are MNHNS and SASEGT. Trimming cost V 3 bases and J 6 bases, with 12 bases left between them. The CDR3, as DNA: TGTGCCAGCAGTGAGGGACTCGGGGGTAATTCACCCCTCCACTTT. Protein product: CASSEGLGGNSPLHF.

The rearrangement joins TRBV28 to TRBJ2-7, with 11 nucleotides matching TRBD1. The CDR3 sequence is 14 residues long. Germline V CDR1 and CDR2: MDHEN, SYDVKM. V lost 4 bases, J lost 7 bases, and 6 bases stayed unmatched. CDR3 loop: CASSWTGGWGEQYF. The CDR3 DNA sequence: TGTGCCAGCAGTTGGACAGGGGGCTGGGGGGAGCAGTACTTC. The full variable domain, rest sourced from reference TRBV28 and TRBJ2-7, is DVKVTQSSRYLVKRTGEKVFLECVQDMDHENMFWYRQDPGLGLRLIYFSYDVKMKEKGDIPEGYSVSREKKERFSLILESASTNQTSMYLCASSWTGGWGEQYFGPGTRLTVT.

The J gene is TRBJ2-7, the V gene TRBV2; TRBD2 is a possible D gene (6 bases). The CDR3 has 15 amino acids. Germline CDR1 and CDR2: SNHLY and FYNNEI. Trimming removed 3 bases from V and 2 bases from J, with 14 bases in between. CDR3 protein: CASSERRGPAYEQYF. CDR3 sequence (DNA): TGTGCCAGCAGTGAGAGGCGGGGCCCAGCCTACGAGCAGTACTTC.

V usage is TRBV11-2 and J usage is TRBJ1-1; D might be TRBD1 (5 bases). Germline V gene data show CDR1 as SGHAT and CDR2 as FQNNGV. The V gene lost 1 base and the J gene lost 3 bases, with 15 bases spanning the gap. This CDR3 has 16 residues. The CDR3 protein is CASSLGQEKGYTEAFF. CDR3 nucleotide sequence: TGTGCCAGCAGCTTAGGGCAGGAAAAGGGGTACACTGAAGCTTTCTTT.

The V and J genes are TRBV4-3 and TRBJ2-2; D unresolved. V dropped 1 base and J dropped 6 bases, with 12 bases sitting between them. The germline gives CDR1 LGHNA, CDR2 YSLEER. This CDR3 spans 15 amino acids. The CDR3 loop is CASSQASTRAGELFF. The DNA for the CDR3 is TGCGCCAGCAGCCAAGCCTCCACGCGAGCCGGGGAGCTGTTTTTT.

V is TRBV6-5 and J is TRBJ2-1; 8 nucleotides line up with TRBD1. Germline V gives CDR1 MNHEY, CDR2 SVGAGI. With 6 bases clipped from V and 4 bases from J, the junction kept 8 bases outside the gene matches. The CDR3 totals 15 residues. The CDR3 sequence: CASRTGQGGYNEQFF. CDR3 DNA: TGTGCCAGCAGAACTGGACAGGGCGGATACAATGAGCAGTTCTTC.

The chain links TRBV7-9 to TRBJ2-1; a weak D match, TRBD1 (5 bases). In germline, CDR1 is SEHNR, CDR2 FQNEAQ (reference sequence). This CDR3 contains 13 residues. Trimming left V 5 bases short and J 10 bases short, with 15 bases between. Here the CDR3 DNA reads TGTGCCAGCAGCGCACCCCCAGGGCAGGAGCAGTTCTTC. This sequence encodes CASSAPPGQEQFF.

The CDR3 region has the DNA TGTGCCAGCAGCCCAAGCACAGATACGCAGTATTTT. It encodes CASSPSTDTQYF. The chain links TRBV11-2 to TRBJ2-3, with D unresolved. This CDR3 region has 12 residues. Germline V CDR1 and CDR2: SGHAT, FQNNGV. V was trimmed by 5 bases and J by 0 bases, leaving 3 bases between them.

This chain connects TRBV5-1 to TRBJ2-2; TRBD2 aligns across 9 bases. Germline V gives CDR1 SGHRS, CDR2 YFSETQ. V shed 0 bases, J shed 6 bases, and the junction held 3 bases outside the gene matches. There are 15 residues in the CDR3. The CDR3 coding sequence is TGCGCCAGCAGCTTGGGTGCTAGCGGGGCCGGGGAGCTGTTTTTT. Encoded protein: CASSLGASGAGELFF.